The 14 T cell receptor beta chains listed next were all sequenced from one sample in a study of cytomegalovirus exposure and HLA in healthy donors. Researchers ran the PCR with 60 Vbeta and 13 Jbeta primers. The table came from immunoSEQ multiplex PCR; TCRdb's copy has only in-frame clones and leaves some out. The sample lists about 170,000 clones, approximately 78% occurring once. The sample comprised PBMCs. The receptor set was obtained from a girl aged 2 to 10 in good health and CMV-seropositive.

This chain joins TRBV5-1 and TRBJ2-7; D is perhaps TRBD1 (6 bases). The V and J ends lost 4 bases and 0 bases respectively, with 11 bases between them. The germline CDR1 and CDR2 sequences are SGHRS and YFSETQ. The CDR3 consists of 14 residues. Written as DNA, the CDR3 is TGCGCCAGCAGCAGTGACAGGAGCTCCTACGAGCAGTACTTC. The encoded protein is CASSSDRSSYEQYF.

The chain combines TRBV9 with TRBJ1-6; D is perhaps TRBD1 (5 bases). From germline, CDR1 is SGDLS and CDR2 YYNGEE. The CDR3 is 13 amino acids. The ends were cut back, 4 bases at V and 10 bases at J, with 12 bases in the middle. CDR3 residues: CASSPRVGSPLHF. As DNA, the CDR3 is TGTGCCAGCAGCCCCAGGGTAGGGTCACCCCTCCACTTT.

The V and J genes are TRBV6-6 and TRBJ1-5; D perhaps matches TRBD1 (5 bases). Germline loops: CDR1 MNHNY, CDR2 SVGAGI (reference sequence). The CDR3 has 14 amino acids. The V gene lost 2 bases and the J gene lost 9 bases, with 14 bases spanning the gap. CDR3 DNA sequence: TGTGCCAGCAGTTACGCCTCCCCAAGGGGGCCCCAGCATTTT. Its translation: CASSYASPRGPQHF.

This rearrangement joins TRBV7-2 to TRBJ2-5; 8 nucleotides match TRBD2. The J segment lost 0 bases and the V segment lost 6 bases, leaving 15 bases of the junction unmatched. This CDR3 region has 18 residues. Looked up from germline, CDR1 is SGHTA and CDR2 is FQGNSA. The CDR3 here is CASSRNPRLAMYQETQYF. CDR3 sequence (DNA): TGTGCCAGCAGTCGTAATCCCCGACTAGCGATGTACCAAGAGACCCAGTACTTC.

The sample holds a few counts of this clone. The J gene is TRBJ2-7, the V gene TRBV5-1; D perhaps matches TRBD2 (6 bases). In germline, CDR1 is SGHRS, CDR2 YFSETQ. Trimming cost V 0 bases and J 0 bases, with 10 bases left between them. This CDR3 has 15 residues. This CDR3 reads CASSLAAGSSYEQYF. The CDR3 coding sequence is TGCGCCAGCAGCTTGGCCGCCGGGAGCTCCTACGAGCAGTACTTC.

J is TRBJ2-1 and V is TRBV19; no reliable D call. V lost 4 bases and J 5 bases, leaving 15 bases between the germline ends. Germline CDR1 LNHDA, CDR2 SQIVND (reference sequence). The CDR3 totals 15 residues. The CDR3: CASSTWRLLNNEQFF. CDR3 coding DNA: TGTGCCAGTAGTACTTGGCGGTTACTCAACAATGAGCAGTTCTTC.

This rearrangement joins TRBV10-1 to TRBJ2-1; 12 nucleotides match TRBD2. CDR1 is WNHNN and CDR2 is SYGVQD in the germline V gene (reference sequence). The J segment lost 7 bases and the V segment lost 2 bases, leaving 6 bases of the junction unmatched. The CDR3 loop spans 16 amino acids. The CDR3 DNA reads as TGCGCCAGCAGTGAGAGGGCTAGCGGGAGGGGTAATGAGCAGTTCTTC. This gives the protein CASSERASGRGNEQFF.

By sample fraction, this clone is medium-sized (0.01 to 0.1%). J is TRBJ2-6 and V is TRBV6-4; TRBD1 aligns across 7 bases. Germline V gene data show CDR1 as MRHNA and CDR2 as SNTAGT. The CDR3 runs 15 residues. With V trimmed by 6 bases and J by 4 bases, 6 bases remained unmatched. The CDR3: CASSSGGTGANVLTF. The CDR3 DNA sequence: TGTGCCAGCAGCTCAGGGGGAACGGGGGCCAACGTCCTGACTTTC.

The CDR3 spells CATSRTTSGRASEQFF. In DNA form, the CDR3 reads TGTGCCACCAGCCGCACGACTAGCGGGAGAGCGAGTGAGCAGTTCTTC. The chain joins TRBV15 to TRBJ2-1; the match to TRBD2 covers 12 bases. Germline-derived CDR1 and CDR2 are LNHNV and YYDKDF (reference sequence). The CDR3 runs to 16 residues. V shed 5 bases, J shed 9 bases, and the junction held 11 bases outside the gene matches.

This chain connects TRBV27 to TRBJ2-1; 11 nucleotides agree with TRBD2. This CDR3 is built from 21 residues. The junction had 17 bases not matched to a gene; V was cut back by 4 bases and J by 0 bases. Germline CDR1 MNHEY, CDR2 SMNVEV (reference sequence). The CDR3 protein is CASSSPPGLAEFLSSYNEQFF. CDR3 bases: TGTGCCAGCAGTTCTCCTCCGGGACTAGCGGAGTTCCTGAGCTCCTACAATGAGCAGTTCTTC.

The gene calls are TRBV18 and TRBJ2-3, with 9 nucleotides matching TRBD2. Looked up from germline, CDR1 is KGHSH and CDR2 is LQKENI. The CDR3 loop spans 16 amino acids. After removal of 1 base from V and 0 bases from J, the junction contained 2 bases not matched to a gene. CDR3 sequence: CASSPLAGGSTDTQYF. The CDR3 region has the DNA TGTGCCAGCTCACCACTGGCGGGAGGGAGCACAGATACGCAGTATTTT. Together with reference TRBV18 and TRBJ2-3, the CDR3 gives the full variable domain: NAGVMQNPRHLVRRRGQEARLRCSPMKGHSHVYWYRQLPEEGLKFMVYLQKENIIDESGMPKERFSAEFPKEGPSILRIQQVVRGDSAAYFCASSPLAGGSTDTQYFGPGTRLTVL.

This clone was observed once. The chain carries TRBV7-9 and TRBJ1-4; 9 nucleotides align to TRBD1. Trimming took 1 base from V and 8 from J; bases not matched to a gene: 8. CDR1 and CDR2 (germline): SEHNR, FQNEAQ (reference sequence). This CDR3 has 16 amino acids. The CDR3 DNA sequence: TGTGCCAGCAGCTTAGTGGCGACAGGGGGGTCAGAAAAACTGTTTTTT. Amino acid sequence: CASSLVATGGSEKLFF.

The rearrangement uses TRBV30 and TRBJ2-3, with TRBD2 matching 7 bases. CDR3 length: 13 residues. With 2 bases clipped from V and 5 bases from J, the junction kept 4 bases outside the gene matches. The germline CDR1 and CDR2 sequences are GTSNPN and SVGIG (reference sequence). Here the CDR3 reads CAWSLTGGDTQYF. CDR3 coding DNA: TGTGCCTGGAGTCTTACGGGGGGAGATACGCAGTATTTT.

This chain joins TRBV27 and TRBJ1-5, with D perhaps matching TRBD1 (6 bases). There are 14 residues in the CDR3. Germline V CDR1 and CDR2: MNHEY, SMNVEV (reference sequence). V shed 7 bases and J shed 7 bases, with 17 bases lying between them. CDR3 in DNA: TGTGCCAGCAAACCCCTAGGGGGAAGCCAGCCCCAGCATTTT. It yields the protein CASKPLGGSQPQHF.